The source of this TCR beta chain is a study of blood T cell repertoires in COVID-19. Study-level information: Some COVID-19 samples were acute and others convalescent; all came from the United States, Italy and Spain.

Methods used by the authors: Nucleated cell number was recorded as an estimate derived from reference gene primer amplification. The repertoire was sequenced with immunoSEQ multiplex PCR; TCRdb's copy has only in-frame clones and lacks some. V and J calls and clone size follow that table, whereas D and trimming were derived from the DNA. Among a few hundred thousand clones listed, 85% were seen once. CDR3 length equals 15 residues. The sequenced sample was peripheral blood. This TCR was recovered from a woman aged 18-30 years with acute or convalescent COVID-19. The chain uses TRBV21-1 and TRBJ1-5; the table's D call, TRBD1, has no DNA check behind it. TRBV21-1 is a known pseudogene. CDR3 residues: CASSLRGPVYQPQHF. CDR3 sequence (DNA): TGTGCCAGCTCGTTAAGGGGGCCAGTTTATCAGCCCCAGCATTTT.